The sequence of this T cell receptor (beta chain) was determined in a study of blood T cell repertoires in COVID-19. Germline lookup yields CDR1 SGHKS and CDR2 YYEKEE (reference sequence). The V gene lost 6 bases and the J gene lost 2 bases, with 15 bases spanning the gap. This CDR3 is 14 amino acids long. The protocol was immunoSEQ multiplex PCR, while the TCRdb copy is restricted to in-frame clones and leaves out a portion. The sample has 80,000 or so clones; more than 75% are singletons. Sequencing was performed on peripheral blood. The rearrangement uses TRBV5-5 and TRBJ2-7, with a weak D call TRBD2 (6 bases). This clonotype originated in a woman aged 55-69 years with acute or convalescent COVID-19. The chain's CDR3 is CASTPGTRAYEQYF. Written as DNA, the CDR3 is TGTGCCAGCACCCCCGGGACTCGGGCCTACGAGCAGTACTTC.